This T cell receptor (beta chain) was profiled in a study of cytomegalovirus exposure and HLA in healthy donors. Concerning this clone: Its antigen is undetermined.

Clones were sequenced by immunoSEQ multiplex PCR, and TCRdb holds only the in-frame ones, with some missing. Among roughly 100,000 clones listed, roughly nine tenths were seen once. Looked up from germline, CDR1 is SGHTA and CDR2 is FQGNSA. This CDR3 region has 13 residues. V shed 5 bases, J shed 9 bases, and the junction held 3 bases outside the gene matches. Overall study results and limits: Listed as cytomegalovirus-associated were about 160 TCR beta chains.

Sequenced material: PBMCs. The V call is TRBV7-2, the J call TRBJ1-6; 8 bases match TRBD1. The receptor was derived from a woman between 18 and 29 years old in good health and CMV-seropositive. The CDR3 region has the DNA TGTGCCAGCAGCATTACAGGGGGTTCACCCCTCCACTTT. Amino acid sequence: CASSITGGSPLHF.